What follows describes a single T cell receptor beta chain. Antigen: not known. Germline V CDR1 and CDR2: LNHDA, SQIVND (reference sequence). The CDR3 is 15 amino acids. V was pared by 1 base and J by 4 bases, with 4 bases of the junction left unmatched. The entry originates in a study of sequential checkpoint blockade in melanoma. Study as a whole: First-line arms were nivolumab then ipilimumab, or the reverse, randomized 1:1. TCRβ was sequenced from DNA of some 89 pretreatment tumors.

The assay was immunoSEQ multiplex PCR, and TCRdb's table has in-frame clones only and misses some. The data contain about 22,000 clones, around 30% of them singletons. Treatment denoted: randomized to nivolumab then ipilimumab (arm A) or the reverse (arm B). Notes on the study in general: Pretreatment TIL clonality tracked with response in the nivolumab-first arm.

This TCR came from a human donor with melanoma. The rearrangement uses TRBV19 and TRBJ2-3, with TRBD2 matching 8 bases. The specimen was tumor tissue (inferred from file names), collected from a patient given nivolumab and ipilimumab in sequence. The DNA of the CDR3 is TGTGCCAGTAGTATAGGGGGACTAGAGGCAGATACGCAGTATTTT. Residues: CASSIGGLEADTQYF.